The rows below give T cell receptor beta chains drawn from one sample of a study of beta chain features in type 1 diabetes. Sequencing was performed with immunoSEQ multiplex PCR; in TCRdb, only in-frame clones are kept and a portion is missing. The sample carries some 120,000 clones, about 18% recorded once. Sequences were obtained from central memory CD4+ T cells from blood. These receptors all stem from a man aged 18 to 29 with type 1 diabetes. Both conserved end residues are part of each CDR3. The size of a clone is reported for some rows only, either as once, few or many, or as a class for expanded clones.

abundance,j_gene,v_gene,CDR3aa
many,TRBJ1-1,TRBV29-1,CSVVGNTEAFF
medium-sized,TRBJ1-3,TRBV30,CATGGTGNTIYF
-,TRBJ1-5,TRBV7-2,CASSLERGAAQHF
many,TRBJ1-1,TRBV6-1,CASRTEMNTEAFF
few,TRBJ1-5,TRBV15,CATSRDLLGTDTSPQHF
-,-,TRBV4-2,CASSQGTLAGGEQYF
once,TRBJ2-7,TRBV5-1,CASSLVAGGAYEQYF
few,TRBJ2-3,TRBV7-9,CASSLQGPTDTQYF
few,TRBJ2-5,TRBV2,CATRETQYF
few,TRBJ2-1,TRBV5-1,CASSPQGAISYNEQFF
-,TRBJ1-6,TRBV7-2,CASSLARQNSPLHF
many,TRBJ2-3,TRBV30,CAWSVGGYTDTQYF
few,TRBJ2-1,TRBV2,CATRAQGASYNEQFF
few,TRBJ1-2,TRBV30,CAWSVGGYGYTF
-,TRBJ1-5,TRBV4-1,CASSQATQNQPQHF
-,TRBJ2-5,TRBV7-9,CASSLNQQETQYF
-,TRBJ2-3,TRBV7-3,CASSLPAGGTDTQYF
-,TRBJ2-1,TRBV30,CAWSVDHNEQFF